This TCR beta chain is from a study of graft-versus-host responses after intestinal transplantation. For the study at large: Each patient got anti-thymocyte globulin induction, then tacrolimus and steroids for around three years.

Study-level findings and limits: The highest levels of circulating GvH clones went along with early declines in HvG clones after transplant. Marrow from the recipient contained GvH clones, some of which had appeared first in ileum or blood. Across patients carrying graft-donor T cell macrochimerism, allografts held high graft-versus-host to host-versus-graft clonal ratios.

TCRdb's table, derived via immunoSEQ multiplex PCR, lists solely in-frame clones and lacks some. The sample has roughly 53,000 clones, 75% to 95% seen once. Germline V gene lookup returns CDR1 LNHDA and CDR2 SQIVND (reference sequence). V lost 5 bases, J lost 2 bases, and 13 bases lay in between. CDR3 length: 14 residues. To note about this clone: Its cognate antigen is unknown.

The sequence derives from a human patient who received an intestinal transplant, so some T cells may come from the graft donor. The V gene is TRBV19, the J gene TRBJ2-7, with TRBD2 as a possible D gene (5 bases). This specimen was PBMCs, taken nearly 670 days after intestinal transplant. The DNA for the CDR3 is TGTGCCAGTAGTCTCGGACTGGAAACCTACGAGCAGTACTTC. Encoded protein: CASSLGLETYEQYF.